Sequencing of this TCR beta chain was carried out in a study of cytomegalovirus exposure and HLA in healthy donors (dated by TCRdb to about 2017). Background on the whole study: According to an earlier analysis of 587 of the donors, about 179 million T cells yielded 117 million unique TCR beta sequences and around 280 Gb of sequence data. On average, 235,054 unique TCR beta nucleotide sequences were sequenced per donor among roughly 430 genotyped donors of the cohort, with 15% to 20% of those sequences being non-productive. A later genetic analysis took genome-wide SNP genotypes for about three fifths of the 666 donors and used that subset as a discovery cohort. Every repertoire in the discovery cohort had been generated on one and the same sequencing platform. An early release covering about 600 HLA-typed donors comprised 250 to 350 gigabases of sequencing data and 85 million or so unique TCR sequences. The study used immunosequencing to profile the T cell repertoires of approximately 650 subjects and linked those repertoires to cytomegalovirus serostatus. Besides the first cohort of hundreds of subjects, a separate validation cohort made up of 120 different subjects was used. To study patterns of TCR occurrence, a later analysis re-analyzed previously published TCR beta repertoires from around 660 donors and added high-resolution HLA genotyping. The study was designed to test whether signatures of past pathogen exposure could be identified by cataloging public T cell receptors. To predict cytomegalovirus infection status, the study brought together high-throughput TCR immunosequencing, statistical association of individual TCRs with disease status, and machine learning. Typing coverage differed by locus: A, B, C, DRB1 and DQB1 were typed in roughly 620-640 donors, DQA1 in 500 to 550, DPA1 in 606, and DPB1 in 450 to 490. To decide whether each TCR beta V gene segment behaved as functional or pseudogenic, an earlier analysis of fewer than 750 of the donors relied on high-throughput TCR beta sequencing. Because of strong linkage in the cohort, five DR-DQ haplotypes were treated as single units for association and clustering. The genetic ancestry cluster associated with self-reported Caucasian donors included over 65% of the 300 to 450 genotyped donors. Rather than drawing on any new phenotypic data, the later analysis identified candidate immune exposures from TCR beta sequences and the way those sequences occurred across donors. Alongside the repertoire data, information on donor age, sex, ethnicity and CMV serostatus was compiled. HLA typing covered class I and class II loci at four-digit resolution. Here is what the overall study found, with its caveats: Compared with the approximately 710-donor mean, donors in an Asian-associated ancestry cluster had fewer N-insertions in productive TCRs, according to a later genetic analysis. A later genetic analysis associated a missense DCLRE1C variant with V-gene and J-gene trimming of TCR beta chains, and an independent cohort replicated the association. When HLA alleles, especially DR and DQ, strongly co-occurred, attributing TCR associations to individual alleles was difficult. Most TCR sequences were observed very rarely across donors, whereas some public TCRs were present in many individuals. In vitro tests confirmed that three of the cytomegalovirus-associated TCR beta chains recognize cytomegalovirus antigens. In a later analysis, TCR association rates were found to vary across HLA loci, with the most associated TCRs seen for DRB1 alleles and the fewest for HLA-C alleles. According to a later analysis, parvovirus B19, influenza, CMV and Epstein-Barr virus appeared linked to several top co-occurrence clusters. An earlier analysis of approximately 590 of the donors showed that most TCR beta V segments appeared in productive rearrangements either about 90% or about 30% of the time, which broadly matched IMGT annotations. A later analysis found that HLA-associated TCR beta chains were more clonally expanded and had lower generation probabilities than equally common non-associated chains. A cluster of highly shared sequence variants was judged likely to be a technical artifact of the sequencing pipeline. According to a later analysis, most CMV-associated TCR beta chains appeared to be HLA-restricted, and the HLA associations seemed to be driven largely by CMV exposure. Specific HLA alleles were associated with 15,000 to 20,000 TCR beta sequences at a false discovery rate of 0.05 in a later analysis. Presence/absence analyses assumed roughly uniform sequencing depth across donors, an assumption that may not hold. The authors suggested that the approach could potentially be extended to other disease states and immunological phenotypes. A further reported finding was that TCR beta sequences accurately predicted the HLA-A and HLA-B alleles for most subjects in the first cohort. This cohort had only TCR beta chains sequenced, and the lack of alpha or paired-chain data limited which features could be detected. CMV serostatus was the only immune exposure information available for the cohort. The 87-base-pair reads could not distinguish some IMGT-functional V segments, including TRBV6-2 and TRBV6-3, so those segments were excluded. The study gave a list of around 170 TCR beta chains associated with cytomegalovirus. Because HLA typing was unavailable for some donors at each locus, only the typed subset was used in association tests. Linkage disequilibrium might explain the correlated functional status among segregating V segments, but an unknown experimental factor could not be ruled out. Seventeen rarely observed V segments, including chromosome 9 orphons, were excluded from the earlier analysis of approximately 600 of the donors because counts were too low. In both the original and validation cohorts, the classifier was reported to diagnose cytomegalovirus status with high specificity and sensitivity.

Note on this clone: What this receptor recognizes is not known. No quality values exist for individual bases; no much larger clone is one base distant.

The CDR3, from cysteine to phenylalanine, totals 14 residues. Kept here is only the CDR3 DNA, which spans 42 bases and is read in frame from base 1. The germline V end is reduced by 2 bases and the J end by 7 bases; junction bases left unmatched: 5. CDR1 and CDR2 are read off the germline V gene as SGDLS and YYNGEE. To prepare the library, the immunoSEQ multiplex PCR assay was applied. For the multiplex PCR, a mixture combining 60 forward primers for TCR Vbeta segments and 13 reverse primers for TCR Jbeta segments was used. Amplification of the CDR3 region of rearranged TCR beta genes was performed with a multiplex PCR assay on genomic DNA. The amplified TCR beta libraries were sequenced on the Illumina HiSeq System as 87-base-pair reads. Per the original workflow: In a later analysis, 70 million to 95 million unique TCR beta chains were counted across the 500 to 850 repertoires, and roughly 10 million of these chains were shared by at least two donors. To remove PCR and sequencing errors, raw reads were error-corrected and collapsed into unique sequences using a nearest-neighbor algorithm that merged closely related sequences. V, D and J gene segments were assigned by aligning CDR3 sequences to IMGT reference sequences. For a sequence to be retained, a match of at least six nucleotides was required to both a V gene segment and a J gene segment. Rearrangements were called productive when the CDR3 lacked stop codons and stayed in frame with V and J; all others were non-productive. Following IMGT convention, CDR3 was defined as the stretch from the second conserved V-encoded cysteine to the conserved J-encoded phenylalanine. The earlier analysis of some 580 of the donors excluded any sequence lacking an unambiguous match to a single V gene segment. An earlier analysis of fewer than 750 of the donors classified V segments as functional when productive rearrangements were above 56.7% and as segregating when the standard deviation between donors was above 5%. To diagnose cytomegalovirus status from the catalog of TCR beta chain sequences, a statistical classification framework was built. In a later analysis, V and J genes were assigned by comparing TCR nucleotide sequences against IMGT/GENE-DB human TR gene sequences. In a later analysis, CDR3 sequences and most-parsimonious VDJ recombination scenarios were assigned using the TCRdist pipeline. In a later analysis, each TCR beta chain was defined by its CDR3 amino acid sequence together with its V-gene family, and reads lacking a unique V-gene family were excluded. A later analysis removed 550 to 650 highly shared, low-generation-probability nucleotide sequences to deal with suspected cross-contamination and a sequencing artifact. In a later analysis, a clonal expansion index was calculated for each public chain from normalized within-repertoire ranks of inferred template counts. Generation probabilities in a later analysis came from a VDJ recombination model fitted to out-of-frame rearrangements, and those results were checked against IGoR. A later analysis scored TCR-TCR, TCR-HLA and TCR-CMV co-occurrence with hypergeometric tests, applying a repertoire-size bias correction to TCR pairs. A later analysis estimated false discovery rates by permuting HLA or CMV assignments 20 times. In a later analysis, co-occurring TCRs were grouped using DBSCAN, and TCRdist sequence similarity was added for clustering within HLA-allele-positive subsets. Repertoires with fewer than 30,000 or more than 120,000 public chains were left out of co-occurrence clustering, as were roughly five repertoires with anomalous nucleotide sharing. As stored in TCRdb, this immuneACCESS dataset retains in-frame rearrangements with V and J assigned. A fraction of the clones does not appear; measured against another copy, unresolved V genes explain less than half of the discrepancy, and the remainder lacks a known reason. Clone size and the V and J calls come from that table; the DNA yielded D and trimming. The sample contains 90,000 to 120,000 clones, 79% of them found a single time. 3.1% of the sample is held by the ten biggest clonotypes.

In total, just over 650 healthy bone marrow donors made up the cohort. At the time of sampling, all cohort members were nominally healthy, though unrecorded immune exposures were likely present. The donor was CMV seronegative and belonged to the group of 352 seronegative cohort members. Every donor gave a peripheral blood sample, and the peripheral blood mononuclear cells from that sample were used for TCR beta sequencing. Genomic DNA extraction from the blood cell samples was performed with the Qiagen DNeasy Blood Extraction Kit. This clonotype originated in a woman aged 40 to 55 in good health and CMV-seronegative. The chain couples TRBV9 to TRBJ2-1; the junction holds 8 bases that match TRBD1. The sample consisted of PBMCs. The CDR3 loop reads CASSVTGGVNEQFF. The bases are TGTGCCAGCAGCGTCACAGGGGGAGTGAATGAGCAGTTCTTC.